Listed here are 22 T cell receptor beta chains from one sample, sequenced in a study of monozygotic twins with inflammatory bowel disease. TCRdb reprocessed the 5' RACE reads and stores each CDR3 protein as one record, lacking DNA. The ten top clones account for around 2.6%, within a sample of about 380,000 distinct CDR3 sequences. The sample consisted of blood. The receptor source for this set is a human donor with ulcerative colitis or Crohn's disease, or a healthy co-twin of an affected twin (not recorded which).

V and J are TRBV15 and TRBJ1-3. This CDR3 has 17 amino acids. Per the germline V gene, CDR1 is LNHNV and CDR2 is YYDKDF (reference sequence). The CDR3 loop reads CATSRVGEVFSGNTIYF.

This chain links TRBV5-1 with TRBJ2-7. Germline V gene sequence: CDR1 SGHRS, CDR2 YFSETQ. CDR3 length: 13 residues. CDR3 loop: CASKDGRSYEQYF.

The chain carries TRBV28 and TRBJ2-1; TCRdb returns TRBD1, unconfirmable since there is no DNA. The CDR3 covers 15 residues. Per germline, CDR1 MDHEN and CDR2 SYDVKM. Here the CDR3 reads CASSYGDRGLSEQFF.

The J gene is TRBJ2-7, the V gene TRBV5-4; TCRdb names TRBD1, which stays unverified in the absence of DNA. In germline, CDR1 is SGHNT, CDR2 YYREEE (reference sequence). The CDR3 totals 15 residues. CDR3 amino acids: CASSPTGASSYEQYF.

This clonotype is deemed medium-sized by its frequency. This chain uses TRBV20-1 with TRBJ2-3; TCRdb gives TRBD1 as the D gene, but with no DNA this cannot be confirmed. Germline V gene data show CDR1 as DFQATT and CDR2 as SNEGSKA (reference sequence). The CDR3 totals 16 residues. The CDR3 reads CSARDWGGPNTDTQYF.

The chain uses TRBV5-1 and TRBJ2-7; TCRdb calls TRBD1, which cannot be checked without DNA. The length of the CDR3 is 15 residues. Germline values: CDR1 SGHRS, CDR2 YFSETQ. CDR3 loop: CASSSHRGTSYEQYF.

CDR3 residues: CASSSQALGHTEAFF. The chain uses TRBV6-2 or TRBV6-3 and TRBJ1-1; TCRdb gives TRBD1 as the D gene, but with no DNA this cannot be confirmed. This CDR3 spans 15 amino acids. Germline CDR1 is MNHEY and CDR2 is SVGEGT.

CDR3 in amino acids: CASRKGPGKVNEQFF. The chain joins TRBV6-1 to TRBJ2-1; TCRdb indicates TRBD1, and absent DNA this call remains unverified. The length of the CDR3 is 15 residues. Germline CDR1 MNHNS, CDR2 SASEGT.

The gene calls are TRBV20-1 and TRBJ1-2; TCRdb returns TRBD1, unconfirmable since there is no DNA. CDR3 length equals 12 residues. Germline loops: CDR1 DFQATT, CDR2 SNEGSKA (reference sequence). Here the CDR3 reads CSARTGGRGYTF.

The chain links TRBV12-3 or TRBV12-4 to TRBJ1-3; absent DNA, TCRdb's TRBD1 call cannot be checked. The CDR3 extends over 16 amino acids. CDR3 sequence reads: CASSSPTDSLRNTIYF.

The CDR3 region is CASSLAGGGNYNEQFF. The chain combines TRBV5-6 with TRBJ2-1; TCRdb proposes TRBD2, but this gene call is untestable without DNA. The germline CDR1 and CDR2 sequences are SGHDT and YYEEEE. The CDR3 totals 16 residues.

The V gene is TRBV7-2, the J gene TRBJ2-7; TCRdb lists TRBD1, though no DNA is available to test this call. Germline assignment: CDR1 SGHTA and CDR2 FQGNSA. The CDR3 contains 13 residues. CDR3 amino acids: CASCGQGSYEQYF.

The chain uses TRBV19 and TRBJ2-2; the D gene TCRdb calls, TRBD1, cannot be checked with no DNA. Germline V gene sequence: CDR1 LNHDA, CDR2 SQIVND (reference sequence). The CDR3 length is 16 residues. CDR3: CASSILRDTITGELFF.

The V and J genes are TRBV4-3 and TRBJ2-3; as DNA is missing, the TRBD2 call by TCRdb cannot be tested. CDR1 is LGHNA and CDR2 is YSLEER in the germline V gene. This CDR3 is 18 amino acids long. CDR3 sequence reads: CASSQDRISGGSTDTQYF.

The genes are TRBV5-1 and TRBJ2-1; the D call of TRBD1 rests on TCRdb alone, since no DNA is present to check it. Germline lookup yields CDR1 SGHRS and CDR2 YFSETQ. CDR3 length equals 15 residues. The CDR3 loop is CASSLVAGVYNEQFF.

This chain connects TRBV7-2 to TRBJ1-2; the TRBD1 assignment by TCRdb is unverifiable without DNA. CDR3 length: 13 residues. Germline V gene lookup returns CDR1 SGHTA and CDR2 FQGNSA. This CDR3 is CASSFGQTYGYTF.

The rearrangement uses TRBV5-1 and TRBJ1-1. The CDR3 runs to 15 residues. Germline CDR1 reads SGHRS; CDR2 reads YFSETQ. CDR3 region: CASRADQVMNTEAFF.

This chain connects TRBV4-3 to TRBJ2-5. Germline CDR1 LGHNA, CDR2 YSLEER. The CDR3 sequence is 18 residues long. CDR3 sequence: CASSQVNLLRPNQETQYF.

The rearrangement links TRBV4-3 to TRBJ2-5. The CDR3 loop spans 14 amino acids. The V gene's germline CDR1 is LGHNA and CDR2 YSLEER. The CDR3 sequence is CASSQDLGPETQYF.

This chain uses TRBV7-9 with TRBJ1-4. The germline gives CDR1 SEHNR, CDR2 FQNEAQ (reference sequence). This CDR3 has 13 residues. The CDR3 here is CASSLLSDEKLFF.

The J gene is TRBJ2-7, the V gene TRBV4-2; TCRdb's D call, TRBD1, is unchecked because there is no DNA. CDR1 LGHNA and CDR2 YNFKEQ come from the germline V gene. The CDR3 is 13 residues long. This chain's CDR3 is CASSQEPSGRQYF.

The rearrangement links TRBV2 to TRBJ1-5; TCRdb reports TRBD1, a call that lacks DNA to check it against. The CDR3 spans 16 residues. In germline, CDR1 is SNHLY, CDR2 FYNNEI. CDR3 protein: CASSESKGGGNQPQHF. Looking up the rest from reference TRBV2 and TRBJ1-5 gives the full variable domain: EPEVTQTPSHQVTQMGQEVILRCVPISNHLYFYWYRQILGQKVEFLVSFYNNEISEKSEIFDDQFSVERPDGSNFTLKIRSTKLEDSAMYFCASSESKGGGNQPQHFGDGTRLSIL.